The TCR beta chain under discussion was sequenced for a study of early T cells in non-severe SARS-CoV-2 infection. Study background: Chains stayed unpaired after sequencing of bulk RNA from unsorted whole blood.

This clonotype has at least ten counts. cDNA molecules, individually, were tagged with unique molecular identifiers. TCRdb independently ran MiXCR on the 5' RACE reads; one entry per CDR3 protein. The sample has about 22,000 distinct CDR3 sequences, roughly 3.6% seen once. The specimen sequenced was whole blood. This receptor was identified in an adult who was a healthcare worker with PCR-confirmed SARS-CoV-2 infection or an uninfected control (not recorded which).

CDR3 in DNA: TGTGCCAGCAGCACGGGACAGGGACCTCATACGCAGTATTTT. It yields the protein CASSTGQGPHTQYF. J is TRBJ2-3 and V is TRBV21-1; TRBD1, as called in the table, went unchecked against the DNA. TRBV21-1 is noted as a pseudogene. The CDR3 contains 14 residues.